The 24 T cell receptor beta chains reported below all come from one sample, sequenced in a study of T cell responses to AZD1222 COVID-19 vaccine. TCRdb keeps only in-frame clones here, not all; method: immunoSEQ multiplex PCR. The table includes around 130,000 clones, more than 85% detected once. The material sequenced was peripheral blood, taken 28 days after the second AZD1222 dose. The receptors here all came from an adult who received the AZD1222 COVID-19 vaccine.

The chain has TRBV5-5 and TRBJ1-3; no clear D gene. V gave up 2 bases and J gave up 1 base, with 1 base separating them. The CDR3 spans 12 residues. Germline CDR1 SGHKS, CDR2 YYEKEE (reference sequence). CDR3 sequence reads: CASSFSGNTIYF. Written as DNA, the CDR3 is TGTGCCAGCAGCTTTTCTGGAAACACCATATATTTT.

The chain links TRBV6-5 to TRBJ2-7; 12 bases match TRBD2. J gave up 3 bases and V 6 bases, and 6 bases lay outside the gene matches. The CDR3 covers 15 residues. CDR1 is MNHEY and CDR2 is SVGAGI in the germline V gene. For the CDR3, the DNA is TGTGCCAGCAGGAAGACTAGCGGGAGATTCTACGAGCAGTACGTC. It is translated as CASRKTSGRFYEQYV.

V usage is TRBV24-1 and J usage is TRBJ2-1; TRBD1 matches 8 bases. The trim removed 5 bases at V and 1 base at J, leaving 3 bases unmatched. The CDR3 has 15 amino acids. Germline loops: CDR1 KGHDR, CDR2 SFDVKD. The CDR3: CATSGTGLSYNEQFF. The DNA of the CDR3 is TGTGCCACCAGTGGGACAGGGTTATCCTACAATGAGCAGTTCTTC.

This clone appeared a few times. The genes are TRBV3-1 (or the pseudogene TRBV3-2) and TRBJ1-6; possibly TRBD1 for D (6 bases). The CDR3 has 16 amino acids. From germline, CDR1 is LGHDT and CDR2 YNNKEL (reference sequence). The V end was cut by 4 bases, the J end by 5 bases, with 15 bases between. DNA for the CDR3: TGTGCCAGCAGCCCGCTAACAGGGAGAAATAATTCACCCCTCCACTTT. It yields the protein CASSPLTGRNNSPLHF.

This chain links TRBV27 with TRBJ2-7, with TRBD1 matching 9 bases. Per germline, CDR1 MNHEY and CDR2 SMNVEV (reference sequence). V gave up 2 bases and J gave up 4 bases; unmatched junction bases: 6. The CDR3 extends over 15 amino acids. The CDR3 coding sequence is TGTGCCAGCAGTTTACAGCCGGGACAGGGTTACGAGCAGTACTTC. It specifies CASSLQPGQGYEQYF.

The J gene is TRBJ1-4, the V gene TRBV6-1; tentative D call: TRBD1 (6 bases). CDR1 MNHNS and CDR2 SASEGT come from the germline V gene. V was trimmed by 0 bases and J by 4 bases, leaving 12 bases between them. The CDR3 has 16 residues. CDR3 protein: CASSEARTAYNEKLFF. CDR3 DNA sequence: TGTGCCAGCAGTGAAGCCCGGACAGCCTATAATGAAAAACTGTTTTTT.

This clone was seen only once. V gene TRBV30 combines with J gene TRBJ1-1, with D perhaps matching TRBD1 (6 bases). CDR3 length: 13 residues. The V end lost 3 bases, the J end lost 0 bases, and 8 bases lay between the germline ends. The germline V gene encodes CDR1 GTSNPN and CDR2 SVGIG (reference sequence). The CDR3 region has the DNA TGTGCCTGGAGGGGACAATTGAACACTGAAGCTTTCTTT. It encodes CAWRGQLNTEAFF.

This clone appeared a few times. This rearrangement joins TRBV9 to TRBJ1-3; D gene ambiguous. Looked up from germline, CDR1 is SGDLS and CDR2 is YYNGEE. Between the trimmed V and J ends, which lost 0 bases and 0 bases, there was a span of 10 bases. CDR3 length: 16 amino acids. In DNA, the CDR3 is TGTGCCAGCAGCGTAGGTGGCCACTCCTCTGGAAACACCATATATTTT. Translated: CASSVGGHSSGNTIYF.

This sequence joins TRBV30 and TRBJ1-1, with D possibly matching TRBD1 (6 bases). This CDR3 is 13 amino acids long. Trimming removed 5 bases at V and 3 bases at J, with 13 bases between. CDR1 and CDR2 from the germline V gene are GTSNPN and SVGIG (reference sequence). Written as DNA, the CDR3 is TGTGCCTGGTCACGACAGGTGGACACTGAAGCTTTCTTT. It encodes CAWSRQVDTEAFF.

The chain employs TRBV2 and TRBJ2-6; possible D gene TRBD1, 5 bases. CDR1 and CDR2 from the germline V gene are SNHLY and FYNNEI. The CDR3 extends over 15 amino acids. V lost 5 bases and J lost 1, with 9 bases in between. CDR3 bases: TGTGCCAGCAGTCGCAGGGTTTCTGGGGCCAACGTCCTGACTTTC. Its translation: CASSRRVSGANVLTF.

The CDR3 here is CASSQGDARTSGIAGEQFF. In nucleotides, the CDR3 is TGTGCCAGCAGCCAGGGGGACGCGAGGACTAGCGGGATTGCAGGTGAGCAGTTCTTC. The rearrangement joins TRBV3-1 (or the pseudogene TRBV3-2) to TRBJ2-1, with TRBD2 identical over 12 bases. With V trimmed by 3 bases and J by 9 bases, 18 bases remained unmatched. CDR1 and CDR2 from the germline V gene are LGHDT and YNNKEL (reference sequence). The CDR3 length is 19 residues.

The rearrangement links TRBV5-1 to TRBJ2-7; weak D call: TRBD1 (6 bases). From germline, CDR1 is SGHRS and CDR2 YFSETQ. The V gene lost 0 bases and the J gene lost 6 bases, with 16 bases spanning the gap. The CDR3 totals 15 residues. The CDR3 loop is CASSLVAGESGEQYF. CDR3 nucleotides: TGCGCCAGCAGCTTGGTCGCAGGGGAGTCGGGCGAGCAGTACTTC.

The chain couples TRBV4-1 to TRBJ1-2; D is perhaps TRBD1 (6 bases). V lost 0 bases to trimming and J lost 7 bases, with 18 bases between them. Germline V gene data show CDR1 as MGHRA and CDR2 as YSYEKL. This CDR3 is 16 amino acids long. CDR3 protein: CASSQEPLGGAGGYTF. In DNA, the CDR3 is TGCGCCAGCAGCCAAGAGCCCCTGGGGGGGGCCGGTGGCTACACCTTC.

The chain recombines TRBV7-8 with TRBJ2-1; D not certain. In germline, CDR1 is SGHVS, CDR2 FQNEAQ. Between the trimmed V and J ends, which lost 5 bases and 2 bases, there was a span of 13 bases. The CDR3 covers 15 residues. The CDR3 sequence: CASSPGWGTYNEQFF. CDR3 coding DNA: TGTGCCAGCAGCCCAGGATGGGGAACCTACAATGAGCAGTTCTTC.

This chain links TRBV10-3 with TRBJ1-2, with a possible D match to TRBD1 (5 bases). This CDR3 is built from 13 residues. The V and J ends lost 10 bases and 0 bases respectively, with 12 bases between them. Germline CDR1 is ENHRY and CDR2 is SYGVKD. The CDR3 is CATDGGANYGYTF. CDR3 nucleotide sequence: TGTGCCACCGATGGGGGGGCTAACTATGGCTACACCTTC.

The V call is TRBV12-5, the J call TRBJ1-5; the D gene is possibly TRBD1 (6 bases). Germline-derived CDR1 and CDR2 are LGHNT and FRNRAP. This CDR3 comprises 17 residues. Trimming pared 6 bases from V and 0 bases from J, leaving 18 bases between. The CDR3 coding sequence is TGTGCTAGTGGGATAACCACAGGGTCCTATAGCAATCAGCCCCAGCATTTT. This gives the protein CASGITTGSYSNQPQHF.

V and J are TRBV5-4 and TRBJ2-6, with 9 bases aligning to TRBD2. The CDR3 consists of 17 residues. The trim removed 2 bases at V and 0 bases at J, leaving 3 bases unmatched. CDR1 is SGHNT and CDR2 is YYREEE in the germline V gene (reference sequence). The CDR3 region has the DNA TGTGCCAGCAGCTTTAGCGGGGGCTCCTCTGGGGCCAACGTCCTGACTTTC. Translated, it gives CASSFSGGSSGANVLTF. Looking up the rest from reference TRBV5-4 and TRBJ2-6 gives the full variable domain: ETGVTQSPTHLIKTRGQQVTLRCSSQSGHNTVSWYQQALGQGPQFIFQYYREEENGRGNFPPRFSGLQFPNYSSELNVNALELDDSALYLCASSFSGGSSGANVLTFGAGSRLTVL.

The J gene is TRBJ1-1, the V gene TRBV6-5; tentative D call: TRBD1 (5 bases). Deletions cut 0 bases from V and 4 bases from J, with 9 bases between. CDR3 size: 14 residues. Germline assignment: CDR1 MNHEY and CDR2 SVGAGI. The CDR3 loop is CASSYSIRGTEAFF. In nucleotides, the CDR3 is TGTGCCAGCAGTTACTCGATAAGGGGCACTGAAGCTTTCTTT.

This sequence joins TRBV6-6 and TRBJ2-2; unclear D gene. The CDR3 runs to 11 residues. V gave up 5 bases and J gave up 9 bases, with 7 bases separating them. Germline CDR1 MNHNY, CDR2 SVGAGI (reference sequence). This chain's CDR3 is CASSNGWELFF. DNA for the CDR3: TGTGCCAGCAGTAATGGGTGGGAGCTGTTTTTT.

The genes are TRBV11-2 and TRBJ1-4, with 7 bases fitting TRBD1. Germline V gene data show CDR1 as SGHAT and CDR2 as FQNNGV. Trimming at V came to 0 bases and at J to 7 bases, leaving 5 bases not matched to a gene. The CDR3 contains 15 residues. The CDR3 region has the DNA TGTGCCAGCAGCTTAGACGTGGGACAGAGTGAAAAACTGTTTTTT. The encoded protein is CASSLDVGQSEKLFF.

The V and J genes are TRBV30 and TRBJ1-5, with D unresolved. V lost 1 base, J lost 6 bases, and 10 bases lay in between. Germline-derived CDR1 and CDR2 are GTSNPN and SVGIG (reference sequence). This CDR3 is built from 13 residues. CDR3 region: CAWSGQRSQPQHF. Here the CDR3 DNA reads TGTGCCTGGAGTGGCCAGAGGAGTCAGCCCCAGCATTTT.

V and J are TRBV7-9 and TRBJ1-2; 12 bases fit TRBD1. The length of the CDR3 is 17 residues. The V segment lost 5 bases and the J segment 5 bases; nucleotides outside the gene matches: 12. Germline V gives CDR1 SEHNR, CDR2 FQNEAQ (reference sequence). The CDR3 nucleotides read TGTGCCAGCAGCCCCCTCGTCGGGACAGGGGGCTTTTATGGCTACACCTTC. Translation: CASSPLVGTGGFYGYTF.

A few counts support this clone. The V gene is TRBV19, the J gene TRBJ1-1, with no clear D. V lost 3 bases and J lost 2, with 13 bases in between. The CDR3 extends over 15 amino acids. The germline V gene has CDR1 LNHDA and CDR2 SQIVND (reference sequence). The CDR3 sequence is CASSIAWAVNTEAFF. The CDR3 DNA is TGTGCCAGTAGTATCGCCTGGGCAGTTAACACTGAAGCTTTCTTT. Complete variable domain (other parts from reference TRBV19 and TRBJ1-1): DGGITQSPKYLFRKEGQNVTLSCEQNLNHDAMYWYRQDPGQGLRLIYYSQIVNDFQKGDIAEGYSVSREKKESFPLTVTSAQKNPTAFYLCASSIAWAVNTEAFFGQGTRLTVV.

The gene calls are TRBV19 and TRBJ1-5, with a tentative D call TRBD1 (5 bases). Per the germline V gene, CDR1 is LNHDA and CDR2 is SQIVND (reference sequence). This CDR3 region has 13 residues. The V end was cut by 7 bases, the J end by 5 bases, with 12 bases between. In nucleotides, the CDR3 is TGTGCCAGTAAGCCAGGGTATTATCAGCCCCAGCATTTT. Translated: CASKPGYYQPQHF.